The present T cell receptor beta chain was sequenced within a study of blood T cell repertoires in COVID-19. The wider study: In each case, the material was cDNA or gDNA derived from T cells, B-cell-depleted T cells, or PBMCs.

The data were produced by immunoSEQ multiplex PCR, yet TCRdb's version contains in-frame clones alone and is incomplete. The data hold approximately 220,000 clones, with 65% to 85% observed a single time. The CDR3 is made up of 13 amino acids. The V end lost 2 bases, the J end lost 5 bases, and 9 bases lay between the germline ends. Germline assignment: CDR1 SNHLY and CDR2 FYNNEI. Sequencing was done on a sample of peripheral blood. The chain carries TRBV2 and TRBJ2-5; perhaps TRBD2 as D (5 bases). This TCR was sampled from a middle-aged man with acute or convalescent COVID-19. This chain's CDR3 is CASSEWGAETQYF. For the CDR3, the DNA is TGTGCCAGCAGTGAATGGGGAGCGGAGACCCAGTACTTC.